This TCR beta chain is from a study of T cells in Graves' hyperthyroidism and ophthalmopathy. Regions amplified from RNA transcripts were the TCR beta CDR3 regions. Carried out on the TCR CDR3, a first-round RT-PCR used the HTBI primer set. TCRdb re-called the multiplex PCR reads through MiXCR, storing one row per CDR3 protein. The sample records roughly 380,000 distinct CDR3 sequences, around 13% being singletons. This clonotype was observed at least ten times. Compared with germline, one end of the junction differs, possibly owing to a read error. CDR3 size: 16 residues. Germline assignment: CDR1 MNHNS and CDR2 SASEGT. Among the patients, aged 18 to 65, hyperthyroidism was newly diagnosed and had lasted under 2 months.

The sequence was collected from a woman aged 18-29 years with Graves' hyperthyroidism. This sequence joins TRBV6-1 and TRBJ1-5, with 9 positions matching TRBD1. The sample was blood. In nucleotides, the CDR3 is TGTGCCAGCAGGGAAGGACAGGGGTGGGTCAATCAGCCCCAGCATTTT. Amino acids: CASREGQGWVNQPQHF.